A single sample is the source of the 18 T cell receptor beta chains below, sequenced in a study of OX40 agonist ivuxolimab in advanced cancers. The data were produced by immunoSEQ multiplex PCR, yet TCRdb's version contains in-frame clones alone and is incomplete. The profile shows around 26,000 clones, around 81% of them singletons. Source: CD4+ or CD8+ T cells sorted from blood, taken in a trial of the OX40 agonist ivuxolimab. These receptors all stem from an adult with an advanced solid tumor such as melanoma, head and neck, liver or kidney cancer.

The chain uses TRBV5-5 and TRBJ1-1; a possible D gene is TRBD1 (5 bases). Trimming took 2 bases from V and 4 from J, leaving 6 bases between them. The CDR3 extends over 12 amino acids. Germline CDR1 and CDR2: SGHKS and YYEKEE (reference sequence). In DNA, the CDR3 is TGTGCCAGCAGCTTTGGGGGCACTGAAGCTTTCTTT. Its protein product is CASSFGGTEAFF.

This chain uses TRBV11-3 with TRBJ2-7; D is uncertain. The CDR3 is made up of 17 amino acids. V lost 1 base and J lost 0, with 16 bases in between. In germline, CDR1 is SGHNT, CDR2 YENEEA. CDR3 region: CASSLARVTEYSYEQYF. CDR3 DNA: TGTGCCAGCAGCTTAGCACGTGTTACAGAGTACTCCTACGAGCAGTACTTC.

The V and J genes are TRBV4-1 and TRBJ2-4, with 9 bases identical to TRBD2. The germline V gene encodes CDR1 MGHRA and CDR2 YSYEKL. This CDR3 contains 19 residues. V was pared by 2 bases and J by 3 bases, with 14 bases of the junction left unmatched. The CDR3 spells CASSQYPVAGGQVKNIQYF. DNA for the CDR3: TGCGCCAGCAGCCAATATCCCGTTGCGGGGGGGCAGGTCAAAAACATTCAGTACTTC.

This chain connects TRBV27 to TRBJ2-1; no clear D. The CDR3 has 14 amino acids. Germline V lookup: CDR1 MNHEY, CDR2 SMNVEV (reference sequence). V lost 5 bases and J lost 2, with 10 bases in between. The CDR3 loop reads CASSDQRTYNEQFF. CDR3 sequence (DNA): TGTGCCAGCAGTGACCAGCGCACCTACAATGAGCAGTTCTTC.

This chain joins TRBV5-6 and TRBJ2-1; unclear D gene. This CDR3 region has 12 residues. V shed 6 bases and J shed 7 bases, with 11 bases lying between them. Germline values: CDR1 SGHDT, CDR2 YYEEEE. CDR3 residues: CASNSLGNEQFF. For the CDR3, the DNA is TGTGCCAGCAATAGCCTAGGTAATGAGCAGTTCTTC.

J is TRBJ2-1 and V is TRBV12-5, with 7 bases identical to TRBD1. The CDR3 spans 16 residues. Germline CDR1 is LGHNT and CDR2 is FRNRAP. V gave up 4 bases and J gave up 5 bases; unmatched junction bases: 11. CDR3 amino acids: CASGSPNTGADNEQFF. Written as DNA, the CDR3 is TGTGCTAGTGGTTCCCCAAACACAGGGGCCGACAATGAGCAGTTCTTC.

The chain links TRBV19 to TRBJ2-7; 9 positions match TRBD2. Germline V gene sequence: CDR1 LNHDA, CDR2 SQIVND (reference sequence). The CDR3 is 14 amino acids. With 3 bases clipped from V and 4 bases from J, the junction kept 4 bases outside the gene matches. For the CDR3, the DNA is TGTGCCAGTAGTATCGCGGGAGGGGAGTACGAGCAGTACTTC. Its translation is CASSIAGGEYEQYF.

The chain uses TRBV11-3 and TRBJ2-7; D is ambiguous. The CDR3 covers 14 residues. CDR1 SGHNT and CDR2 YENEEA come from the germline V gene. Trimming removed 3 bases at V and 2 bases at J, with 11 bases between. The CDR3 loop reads CASSLAQVAYEQYF. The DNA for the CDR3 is TGTGCCAGCAGCTTGGCTCAGGTAGCCTACGAGCAGTACTTC.

CDR3 region: CASSVAGGSGTGELFF. Here the CDR3 DNA reads TGTGCCAGCAGCGTAGCCGGAGGGAGCGGCACCGGGGAGCTGTTTTTT. The V gene is TRBV9, the J gene TRBJ2-2, with a possible D match to TRBD2 (6 bases). The V and J ends lost 0 bases and 4 bases respectively, with 13 bases between them. The germline V gene encodes CDR1 SGDLS and CDR2 YYNGEE. The length of the CDR3 is 16 residues.

For the CDR3, the DNA is TGTGCCAGCAGGGCGACAGGGGGTAATCAGCCCCAGCATTTT. Translation: CASRATGGNQPQHF. The chain is built from TRBV2 and TRBJ1-5, with 9 bases identical to TRBD1. CDR3 length: 14 amino acids. J was trimmed by 4 bases and V by 6 bases; bases with no gene match: 4. Germline values: CDR1 SNHLY, CDR2 FYNNEI.

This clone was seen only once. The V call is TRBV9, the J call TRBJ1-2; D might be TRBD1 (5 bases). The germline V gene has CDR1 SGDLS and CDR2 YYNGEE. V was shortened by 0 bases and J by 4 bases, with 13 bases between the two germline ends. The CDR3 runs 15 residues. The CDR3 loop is CASSVAADRPYGYTF. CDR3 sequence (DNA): TGTGCCAGCAGCGTAGCCGCAGACAGACCCTATGGCTACACCTTC.

CDR3 nucleotide sequence: TGCGCCAGCAGCCAAGATAGGGCCGGCTACAATGAGCAGTTCTTC. Its translation: CASSQDRAGYNEQFF. The V gene is TRBV4-1, the J gene TRBJ2-1; D remains unclear. This CDR3 contains 15 residues. The V gene's germline CDR1 is MGHRA and CDR2 YSYEKL. The germline V and J ends were trimmed by 0 bases and 3 bases, with 9 bases remaining between them.

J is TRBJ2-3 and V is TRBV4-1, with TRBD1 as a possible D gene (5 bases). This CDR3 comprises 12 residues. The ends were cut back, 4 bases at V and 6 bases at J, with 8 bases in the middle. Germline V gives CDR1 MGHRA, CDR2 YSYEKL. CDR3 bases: TGCGCCAGCAGCCCTACAGGTGATACGCAGTATTTT. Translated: CASSPTGDTQYF.

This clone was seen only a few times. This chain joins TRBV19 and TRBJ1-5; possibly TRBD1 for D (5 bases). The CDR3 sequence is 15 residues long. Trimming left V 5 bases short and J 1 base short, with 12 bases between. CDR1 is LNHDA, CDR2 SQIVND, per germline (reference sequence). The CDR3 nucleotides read TGTGCCAGTAGTCGAAGCCGGGACAGCAATCAGCCCCAGCATTTT. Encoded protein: CASSRSRDSNQPQHF.

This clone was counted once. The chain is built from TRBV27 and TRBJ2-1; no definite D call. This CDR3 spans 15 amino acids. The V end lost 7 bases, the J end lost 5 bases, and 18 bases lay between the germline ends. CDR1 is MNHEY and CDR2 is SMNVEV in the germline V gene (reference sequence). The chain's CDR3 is CASNSFPLVHNEQFF. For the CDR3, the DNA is TGTGCCAGCAATTCTTTCCCCTTGGTCCACAATGAGCAGTTCTTC.

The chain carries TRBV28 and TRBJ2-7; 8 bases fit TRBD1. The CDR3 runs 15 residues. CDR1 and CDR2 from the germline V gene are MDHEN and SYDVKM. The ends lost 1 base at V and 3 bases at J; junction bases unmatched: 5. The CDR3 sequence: CASSLYAGGIYEQYF. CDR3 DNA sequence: TGTGCCAGCAGTTTATACGCAGGGGGCATCTACGAGCAGTACTTC.

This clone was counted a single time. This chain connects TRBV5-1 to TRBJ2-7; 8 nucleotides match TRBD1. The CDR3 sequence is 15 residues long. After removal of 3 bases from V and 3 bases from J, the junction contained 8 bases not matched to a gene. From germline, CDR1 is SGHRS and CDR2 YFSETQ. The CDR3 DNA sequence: TGCGCCAGCAGCTCCCTCCCCGGGACAGGCTACGAGCAGTACTTC. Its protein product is CASSSLPGTGYEQYF.

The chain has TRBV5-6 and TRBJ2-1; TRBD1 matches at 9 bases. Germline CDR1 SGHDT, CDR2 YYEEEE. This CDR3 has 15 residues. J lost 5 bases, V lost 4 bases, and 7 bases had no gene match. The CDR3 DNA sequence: TGTGCCAGCAGCCACCGGGACAGGGTCCACAATGAGCAGTTCTTC. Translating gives CASSHRDRVHNEQFF.